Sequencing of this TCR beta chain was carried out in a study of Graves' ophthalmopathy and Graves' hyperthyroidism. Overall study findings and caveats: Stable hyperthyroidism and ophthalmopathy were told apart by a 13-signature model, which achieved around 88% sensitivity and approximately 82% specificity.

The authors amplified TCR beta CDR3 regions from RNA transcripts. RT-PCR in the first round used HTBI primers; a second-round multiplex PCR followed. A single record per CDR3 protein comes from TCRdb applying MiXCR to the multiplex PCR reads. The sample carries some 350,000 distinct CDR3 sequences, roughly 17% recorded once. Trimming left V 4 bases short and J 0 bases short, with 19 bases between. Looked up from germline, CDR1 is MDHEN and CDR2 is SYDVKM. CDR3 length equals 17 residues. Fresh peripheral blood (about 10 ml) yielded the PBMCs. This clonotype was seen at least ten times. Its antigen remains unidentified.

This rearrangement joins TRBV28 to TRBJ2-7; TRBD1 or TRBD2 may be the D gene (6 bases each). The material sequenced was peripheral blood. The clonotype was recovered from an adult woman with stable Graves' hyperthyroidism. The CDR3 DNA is TGTGCCAGCAGTTCCCCTACTGAGGGGGGCACCTCCTACGAGCAGTACTTC. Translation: CASSSPTEGGTSYEQYF.